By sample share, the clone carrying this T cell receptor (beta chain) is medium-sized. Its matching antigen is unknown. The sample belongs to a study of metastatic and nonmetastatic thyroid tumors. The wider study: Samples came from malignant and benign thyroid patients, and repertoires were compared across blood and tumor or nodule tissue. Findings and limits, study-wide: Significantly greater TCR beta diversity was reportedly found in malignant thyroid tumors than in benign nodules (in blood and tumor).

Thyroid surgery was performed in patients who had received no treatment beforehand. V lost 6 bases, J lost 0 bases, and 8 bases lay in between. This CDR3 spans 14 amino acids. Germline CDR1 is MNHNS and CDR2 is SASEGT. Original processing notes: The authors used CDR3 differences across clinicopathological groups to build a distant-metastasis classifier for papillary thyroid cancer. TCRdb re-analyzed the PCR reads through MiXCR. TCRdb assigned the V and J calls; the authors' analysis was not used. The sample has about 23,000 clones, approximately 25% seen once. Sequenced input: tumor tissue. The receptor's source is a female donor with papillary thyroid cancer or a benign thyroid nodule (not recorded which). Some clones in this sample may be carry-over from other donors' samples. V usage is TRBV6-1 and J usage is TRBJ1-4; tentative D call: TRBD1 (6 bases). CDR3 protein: CASSRQATNEKLFF. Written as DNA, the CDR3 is TGTGCCAGCAGCCGACAGGCAACTAATGAAAAACTGTTTTTT.